The 14 T cell receptor beta chains presented below share a single source sample, sequenced in a study of fetal regulatory T cell absence and autoimmunity. Repertoires were generated with immunoSEQ multiplex PCR, while TCRdb's copy carries only in-frame clones and drops some. The sample consists of about 50,000 clones, roughly 80% of them appearing once. The sample comprised cord blood. The receptors originated from a newborn boy with IPEX syndrome.

This clone was counted a few times. The rearrangement uses TRBV15 and TRBJ2-7; D may be TRBD1 (6 bases). V gave up 0 bases and J gave up 4 bases, with 13 bases separating them. The CDR3 totals 15 residues. CDR1 and CDR2 (germline): LNHNV, YYDKDF (reference sequence). The CDR3 coding sequence is TGTGCCACCAGCAGAGAGGGCAGGGGAAGTTACGAGCAGTACTTC. This encodes CATSREGRGSYEQYF. The complete variable domain, with remaining parts taken from reference TRBV15 and TRBJ2-7, reads DAMVIQNPRYQVTQFGKPVTLSCSQTLNHNVMYWYQQKSSQAPKLLFHYYDKDFNNEADTPDNFQSRRPNTSFCFLDIRSPGLGDTAMYLCATSREGRGSYEQYFGPGTRLTVT.

The chain is built from TRBV5-1 and TRBJ1-1, with TRBD1 matching 8 bases. Germline trimming cut 7 bases from V and 0 bases from J; bases unmatched to any gene: 5. The CDR3 is 14 amino acids. Germline V gene data show CDR1 as SGHRS and CDR2 as YFSETQ. The CDR3 DNA reads as TGCGCCAGCGCCCGGACAGGGATGAACACTGAAGCTTTCTTT. Residues: CASARTGMNTEAFF.

V is TRBV5-1 and J is TRBJ1-4; TRBD1 aligns across 9 bases. The junction had 6 bases not matched to a gene; V was cut back by 4 bases and J by 2 bases. The CDR3 has 16 residues. Per the germline V gene, CDR1 is SGHRS and CDR2 is YFSETQ. CDR3 loop: CASSPGQGFTNEKLFF. The CDR3, as DNA: TGCGCCAGCAGCCCCGGACAGGGGTTCACTAATGAAAAACTGTTTTTT.

This clone was counted only a few times. The chain links TRBV11-2 to TRBJ2-7; D is undetermined. The CDR3 is 15 amino acids. V was cut by 0 bases and J by 4 bases, with 13 bases left in between. CDR1 SGHAT and CDR2 FQNNGV come from the germline V gene. CDR3 nucleotide sequence: TGTGCCAGCAGCTTAGAGGGTCGGCTGAGGTACGAGCAGTACTTC. This translates into CASSLEGRLRYEQYF.

The rearrangement joins TRBV11-2 to TRBJ1-1; 8 bases are shared with TRBD1. In germline, CDR1 is SGHAT, CDR2 FQNNGV. Trimming cost V 5 bases and J 3 bases; bases outside gene matches: 14. CDR3 length equals 17 residues. The CDR3 DNA reads TGTGCCAGCAGCCATACACCTTTTACAGGGGGGGACACTGAAGCTTTCTTT. Translating it yields CASSHTPFTGGDTEAFF.

The rearrangement uses TRBV9 and TRBJ2-1, with D perhaps assigned TRBD1 or TRBD2 (5 bases each). The CDR3 is 16 amino acids. In germline, CDR1 is SGDLS, CDR2 YYNGEE. The V gene lost 4 bases and the J gene lost 0 bases, with 14 bases spanning the gap. The CDR3 sequence is CASSFGTLSSYNEQFF. Here the CDR3 DNA reads TGTGCCAGCAGCTTTGGGACCCTTAGCTCCTACAATGAGCAGTTCTTC.

The chain employs TRBV4-2 and TRBJ2-3, with TRBD1 matching 7 bases. CDR1 and CDR2 from the germline V gene are LGHNA and YNFKEQ. The junction had 1 base not matched to a gene; V was cut back by 0 bases and J by 1 base. The CDR3 totals 15 residues. The CDR3 is CASSQDTGGTDTQYF. The CDR3 bases are TGTGCCAGCAGCCAAGATACAGGGGGCACAGATACGCAGTATTTT.

The rearrangement links TRBV9 to TRBJ1-2; D is unresolved. V was trimmed by 0 bases and J by 3 bases, leaving 12 bases between them. The CDR3 contains 15 residues. Per the germline V gene, CDR1 is SGDLS and CDR2 is YYNGEE. CDR3 coding DNA: TGTGCCAGCAGCGTAGAGGCCTCCCCCTACTATGGCTACACCTTC. This translates into CASSVEASPYYGYTF.

This clone came up once. V usage is TRBV12-5 and J usage is TRBJ2-7; 8 positions agree with TRBD2. The trim removed 2 bases at V and 0 bases at J, leaving 0 bases unmatched. The CDR3 is made up of 14 amino acids. Germline V gene sequence: CDR1 LGHNT, CDR2 FRNRAP. The CDR3 DNA is TGTGCTAGTGGTTTGACTAGCGGCTCCTACGAGCAGTACTTC. Amino acid sequence: CASGLTSGSYEQYF. Based on the CDR3 plus reference TRBV12-5 and TRBJ2-7, the full variable domain is DARVTQTPRHKVTEMGQEVTMRCQPILGHNTVFWYRQTMMQGLELLAYFRNRAPLDDSGMPKDRFSAEMPDATLATLKIQPSEPRDSAVYFCASGLTSGSYEQYFGPGTRLTVT.

This clone was counted between two and nine times. V usage is TRBV5-1 and J usage is TRBJ2-7, with a tentative D call TRBD1 (5 bases). The V end lost 1 base, the J end lost 2 bases, and 7 bases lay between the germline ends. CDR3 length: 13 residues. Per the germline V gene, CDR1 is SGHRS and CDR2 is YFSETQ. In DNA form, the CDR3 reads TGCGCCAGCAGCTTGACAGGCGCCTACGAGCAGTACTTC. It codes for CASSLTGAYEQYF.

This clone occurred once. The J gene is TRBJ1-4, the V gene TRBV27; D is possibly TRBD1 (5 bases). The V end lost 5 bases, the J end lost 7 bases, and 17 bases lay between the germline ends. Germline V gene lookup returns CDR1 MNHEY and CDR2 SMNVEV (reference sequence). The CDR3 sequence is 15 residues long. This CDR3 reads CASSLNRSPPEKLFF. DNA of the CDR3: TGTGCCAGCAGTCTGAACAGGAGCCCTCCTGAAAAACTGTTTTTT.

This chain joins TRBV6-8 and TRBJ2-7; possibly TRBD2 for D (6 bases). Germline V gene sequence: CDR1 MNHGY, CDR2 SAAAGT. CDR3 size: 14 residues. V dropped 4 bases and J dropped 3 bases, with 13 bases sitting between them. The CDR3 protein is CASSWGDPLYEQYF. The CDR3, as DNA: TGTGCCAGCAGTTGGGGGGATCCCCTCTACGAGCAGTACTTC.

This clone was seen a handful of times. The chain links TRBV5-4 to TRBJ2-7; 11 nucleotides line up with TRBD2. Germline loops: CDR1 SGHNT, CDR2 YYREEE (reference sequence). Trimming removed 5 bases from V and 0 bases from J; junction bases left unmatched: 4. The CDR3 is 15 amino acids. Here the CDR3 reads CASSYLAGGSYEQYF. The CDR3 DNA sequence: TGTGCCAGCAGTTATCTAGCGGGGGGCTCCTACGAGCAGTACTTC.

The chain is built from TRBV5-1 and TRBJ2-1; D uncertain. Germline V gene sequence: CDR1 SGHRS, CDR2 YFSETQ. There are 15 residues in the CDR3. The ends were cut back, 5 bases at V and 2 bases at J, with 14 bases in the middle. This chain's CDR3 is CASRPSTSPYNEQFF. The CDR3, as DNA: TGCGCCAGCAGGCCCTCCACCTCCCCCTACAATGAGCAGTTCTTC.